The T cell receptor beta chain described here comes from a study of OX40 agonist ivuxolimab in advanced cancers. As for the study in general: Prior anti-PD-1, anti-PD-L1 or anti-CTLA-4 therapy did not bar entry, and 40% to 45% had some. Study observations and caveats: Low normalized T-cell clonal expansion also characterized some of the nonresponders.

The CDR3 has 16 residues. Germline V gene sequence: CDR1 MDHEN, CDR2 SYDVKM. Trimming took 5 bases from V and 6 from J, leaving 20 bases between them. This clone was seen only a few times. What it binds is unknown. This table comes from immunoSEQ multiplex PCR, and its TCRdb copy is limited to in-frame clones, with some not included. The sample holds about 76,000 clones; roughly 86% are singletons and the top ten take under 3%. The V and J genes are TRBV28 and TRBJ1-5, with D maybe TRBD1 (6 bases). The receptor's source is an adult with an advanced solid tumor such as melanoma, head and neck, liver or kidney cancer. The sample here was CD4+ or CD8+ T cells sorted from blood, taken in a trial of the OX40 agonist ivuxolimab. CDR3 amino acids: CASSPLSGGAGQPQHF. CDR3 in DNA: TGTGCCAGCAGTCCCCTCAGTGGGGGGGCGGGTCAGCCCCAGCATTTT. The full variable domain, its missing parts supplied by reference TRBV28 and TRBJ1-5, is DVKVTQSSRYLVKRTGEKVFLECVQDMDHENMFWYRQDPGLGLRLIYFSYDVKMKEKGDIPEGYSVSREKKERFSLILESASTNQTSMYLCASSPLSGGAGQPQHFGDGTRLSIL.